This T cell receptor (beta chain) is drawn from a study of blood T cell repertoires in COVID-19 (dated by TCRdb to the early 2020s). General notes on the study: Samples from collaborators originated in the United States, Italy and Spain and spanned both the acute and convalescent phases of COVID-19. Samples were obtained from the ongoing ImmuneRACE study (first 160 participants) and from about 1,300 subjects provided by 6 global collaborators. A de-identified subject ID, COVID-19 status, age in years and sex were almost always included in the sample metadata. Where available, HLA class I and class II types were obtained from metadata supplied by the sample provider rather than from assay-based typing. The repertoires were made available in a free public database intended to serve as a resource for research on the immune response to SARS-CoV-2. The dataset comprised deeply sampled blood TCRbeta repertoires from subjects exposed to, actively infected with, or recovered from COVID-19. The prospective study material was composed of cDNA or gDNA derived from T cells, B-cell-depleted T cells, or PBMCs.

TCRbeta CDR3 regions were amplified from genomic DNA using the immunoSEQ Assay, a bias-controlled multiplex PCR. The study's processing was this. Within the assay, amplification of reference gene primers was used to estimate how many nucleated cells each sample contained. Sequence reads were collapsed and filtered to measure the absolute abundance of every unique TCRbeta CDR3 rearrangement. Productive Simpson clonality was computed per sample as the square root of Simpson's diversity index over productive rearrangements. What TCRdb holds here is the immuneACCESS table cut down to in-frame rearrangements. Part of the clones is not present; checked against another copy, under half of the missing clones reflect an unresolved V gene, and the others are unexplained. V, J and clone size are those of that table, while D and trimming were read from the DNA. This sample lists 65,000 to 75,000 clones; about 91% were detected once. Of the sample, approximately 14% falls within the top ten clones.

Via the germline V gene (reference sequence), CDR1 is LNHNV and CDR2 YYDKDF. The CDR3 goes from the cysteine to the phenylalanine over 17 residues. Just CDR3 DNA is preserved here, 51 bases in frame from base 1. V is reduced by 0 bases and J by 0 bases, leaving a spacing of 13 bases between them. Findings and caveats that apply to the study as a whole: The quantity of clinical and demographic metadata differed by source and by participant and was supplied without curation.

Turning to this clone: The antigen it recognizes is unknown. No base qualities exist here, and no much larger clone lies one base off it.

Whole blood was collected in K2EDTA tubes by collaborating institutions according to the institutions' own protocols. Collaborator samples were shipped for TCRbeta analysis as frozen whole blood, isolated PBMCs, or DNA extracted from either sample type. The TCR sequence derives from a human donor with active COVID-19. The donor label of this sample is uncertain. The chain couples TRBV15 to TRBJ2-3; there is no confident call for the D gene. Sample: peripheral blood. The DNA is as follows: TGTGCCACCAGCAGAGATGGGCGTCCCACTAGCACAGATACGCAGTATTTT. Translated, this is CATSRDGRPTSTDTQYF.